Below are 19 T cell receptor beta chains sequenced from a single sample in a study of technical replicates of blood from a handful of donors. Repertoires were generated with immunoSEQ multiplex PCR, while TCRdb's copy carries only in-frame clones and drops some. The table lists about 67,000 clones, roughly 98% of them singletons, with 0.16% in the top ten. Sequenced input: T cells isolated from PBMCs. Receptors originate from a human donor in good health.

The chain is built from TRBV10-2 and TRBJ2-1, with D possibly TRBD2 on 6 matching bases. The germline CDR1 and CDR2 sequences are WSHSY and SAAADI. CDR3 length equals 17 residues. V lost 2 bases, J lost 0 bases, and 14 bases lay in between. CDR3 DNA sequence: TGCGCCAGCAGTGAGCTGGTAGCGGTGAACTCCTACAATGAGCAGTTCTTC. Residues: CASSELVAVNSYNEQFF.

The gene calls are TRBV4-1 and TRBJ2-1, with D hard to call. Germline loops: CDR1 MGHRA, CDR2 YSYEKL. Trimming stripped 6 bases from V and 9 bases from J, with 15 bases between. The CDR3 runs 13 residues. CDR3 amino acids: CASSPRLEVEQFF. CDR3 bases: TGCGCCAGCAGTCCGCGACTCGAGGTTGAGCAGTTCTTC.

The gene calls are TRBV7-9 and TRBJ2-5; TRBD2 is a possible D gene (6 bases). The ends were cut back, 3 bases at V and 1 base at J, with 9 bases in the middle. CDR3 length equals 14 residues. Germline V gene sequence: CDR1 SEHNR, CDR2 FQNEAQ (reference sequence). The CDR3 loop reads CASSFGGVQETQYF. The CDR3 nucleotides read TGTGCCAGCAGCTTCGGAGGGGTCCAAGAGACCCAGTACTTC.

This chain connects TRBV21-1 to TRBJ2-5; the D call of TRBD2 is as the table states it, not checked on the DNA. TRBV21-1 is noted as a pseudogene. This CDR3 has 16 amino acids. CDR3: CASSKASGGEQETQYF. In nucleotides, the CDR3 is TGTGCCAGCAGCAAAGCAAGCGGGGGGGAACAAGAGACCCAGTACTTC.

The gene calls are TRBV10-1 and TRBJ1-3; 7 nucleotides line up with TRBD1. V dropped 6 bases and J dropped 0; count of bases not matched to a gene: 5. The germline V gene has CDR1 WNHNN and CDR2 SYGVQD (reference sequence). The CDR3 is 15 amino acids. CDR3 nucleotides: TGCGCCAGCAGCCCGGGACAGTACTCTGGAAACACCATATATTTT. This sequence encodes CASSPGQYSGNTIYF.

This rearrangement joins TRBV9 to TRBJ2-1; no definite D call. The CDR3 has 16 residues. In germline, CDR1 is SGDLS, CDR2 YYNGEE. The V and J ends lost 4 bases and 0 bases respectively, with 14 bases between them. CDR3 nucleotide sequence: TGTGCCAGCAGCCCAAGTTGGTCGGGCTCCTACAATGAGCAGTTCTTC. Its translation: CASSPSWSGSYNEQFF.

J is TRBJ2-1 and V is TRBV2, with D unresolved. V was trimmed by 5 bases and J by 7 bases, leaving 9 bases between them. This CDR3 spans 12 amino acids. Germline values: CDR1 SNHLY, CDR2 FYNNEI. This CDR3 is CASSRLDNEQFF. CDR3 nucleotides: TGTGCCAGCAGTCGACTGGATAATGAGCAGTTCTTC.

This chain links TRBV5-1 with TRBJ2-7, with 10 bases that match TRBD2. CDR3 size: 14 residues. Germline CDR1 and CDR2: SGHRS and YFSETQ. V shed 0 bases and J 6 bases; nucleotides not matched to a gene: 3. The CDR3 reads CASSLGLAGAEQYF. The CDR3 DNA follows: TGCGCCAGCAGCTTGGGGCTAGCGGGAGCCGAGCAGTACTTC.

The rearrangement uses TRBV7-2 and TRBJ2-5; TRBD2 matches at 10 bases. This CDR3 contains 16 residues. The J segment lost 4 bases and the V segment lost 1 base, leaving 6 bases of the junction unmatched. CDR1 is SGHTA, CDR2 FQGNSA, per germline. CDR3 nucleotide sequence: TGTGCCAGCAGCTTAGTAGCGGGGGGAAACCTAGAGACCCAGTACTTC. Its translation is CASSLVAGGNLETQYF.

CDR3 residues: CSVEVRELTSGRVTDTQYF. CDR3 DNA: TGCAGCGTTGAGGTGAGGGAATTGACTAGCGGGAGAGTGACAGATACGCAGTATTTT. This chain connects TRBV29-1 to TRBJ2-3, with TRBD2 matching 12 bases. In germline, CDR1 is SQVTM, CDR2 ANQGSEA. The CDR3 is 19 residues long. The V and J ends lost 3 bases and 3 bases, in that order; junction bases with no gene match: 16.

This clone occurred once. The genes are TRBV28 and TRBJ1-1; D is unresolved. CDR3 size: 13 residues. Germline CDR1 MDHEN, CDR2 SYDVKM. V gave up 4 bases and J gave up 1 base, with 7 bases separating them. In DNA form, the CDR3 reads TGTGCCAGCAGTTCAATGAGGAACACTGAAGCTTTCTTT. Amino acids: CASSSMRNTEAFF.

The rearrangement uses TRBV6-1 and TRBJ2-1; D call uncertain. The CDR3 has 13 amino acids. Germline V gene data show CDR1 as MNHNS and CDR2 as SASEGT. Trimming pared 0 bases from V and 4 bases from J, leaving 4 bases between. DNA for the CDR3: TGTGCCAGCAGTGAAGCGAGGTACAATGAGCAGTTCTTC. It is translated as CASSEARYNEQFF.

This chain connects TRBV11-2 to TRBJ2-7; D is perhaps TRBD1 (6 bases). Germline V gives CDR1 SGHAT, CDR2 FQNNGV. There are 14 residues in the CDR3. V was cut by 6 bases and J by 3 bases, with 15 bases left in between. The CDR3 is CASSYRGNYYEQYF. The CDR3 region has the DNA TGTGCCAGCAGTTATAGGGGGAATTACTACGAGCAGTACTTC.

This chain joins TRBV4-1 and TRBJ1-2; 10 bases line up with TRBD1. V lost 8 bases and J lost 0; bases outside the gene matches: 6. From germline, CDR1 is MGHRA and CDR2 YSYEKL. The CDR3 loop spans 15 amino acids. In DNA form, the CDR3 reads TGCGCCAGCCGCGAGGGACAGGGGTCTAACTATGGCTACACCTTC. Its protein is CASREGQGSNYGYTF.

The chain is built from TRBV28 and TRBJ2-1, with TRBD1 matching over 7 bases. The CDR3 is 16 residues long. Germline CDR1 reads MDHEN; CDR2 reads SYDVKM. Germline trimming cut 6 bases from V and 4 bases from J; bases unmatched to any gene: 12. The CDR3 loop reads CASRETGIPIYNEQFF. CDR3 in DNA: TGTGCCAGCAGAGAGACAGGGATCCCTATTTACAATGAGCAGTTCTTC.

The chain employs TRBV7-9 and TRBJ2-7, with D possibly TRBD2 on 7 matching bases. V was pared by 3 bases and J by 3 bases, with 9 bases between. There are 13 residues in the CDR3. From germline, CDR1 is SEHNR and CDR2 FQNEAQ (reference sequence). The CDR3 nucleotides read TGTGCCAGCAGCTTGAGGGGGGGCTACGAGCAGTACTTC. The encoded protein is CASSLRGGYEQYF.

V is TRBV29-1 and J is TRBJ2-7, with a tentative D call TRBD1 (6 bases). Per germline, CDR1 SQVTM and CDR2 ANQGSEA. Between the trimmed V and J ends, which lost 6 bases and 0 bases, there was a span of 15 bases. The CDR3 loop spans 14 amino acids. CDR3 coding DNA: TGCAGCGTCGCCGGGACATCTAACTCCTACGAGCAGTACTTC. Translating gives CSVAGTSNSYEQYF.

This chain connects TRBV11-3 to TRBJ1-6; D is undetermined. This CDR3 comprises 16 residues. V was trimmed by 0 bases and J by 3 bases, leaving 9 bases between them. Germline CDR1 is SGHNT and CDR2 is YENEEA. The CDR3 sequence: CASSLDPTSYNSPLHF. CDR3 nucleotide sequence: TGTGCCAGCAGCTTAGATCCGACAAGCTATAATTCACCCCTCCACTTT. The entire variable domain, with the rest obtained from reference TRBV11-3 and TRBJ1-6, is as follows: EAGVVQSPRYKIIEKKQPVAFWCNPISGHNTLYWYLQNLGQGPELLIRYENEEAVDDSQLPKDRFSAERLKGVDSTLKIQPAELGDSAVYLCASSLDPTSYNSPLHFGNGTRLTVT.

The J gene is TRBJ2-2, the V gene TRBV19; 7 bases fit TRBD2. The germline CDR1 and CDR2 sequences are LNHDA and SQIVND (reference sequence). The length of the CDR3 is 16 residues. The trim removed 2 bases at V and 0 bases at J, leaving 3 bases unmatched. For the CDR3, the DNA is TGTGCCAGTAGTATATGGGGGAGGGCGAACACCGGGGAGCTGTTTTTT. Its protein product is CASSIWGRANTGELFF. The full variable domain, completed using reference TRBV19 and TRBJ2-2, is DGGITQSPKYLFRKEGQNVTLSCEQNLNHDAMYWYRQDPGQGLRLIYYSQIVNDFQKGDIAEGYSVSREKKESFPLTVTSAQKNPTAFYLCASSIWGRANTGELFFGEGSRLTVL.